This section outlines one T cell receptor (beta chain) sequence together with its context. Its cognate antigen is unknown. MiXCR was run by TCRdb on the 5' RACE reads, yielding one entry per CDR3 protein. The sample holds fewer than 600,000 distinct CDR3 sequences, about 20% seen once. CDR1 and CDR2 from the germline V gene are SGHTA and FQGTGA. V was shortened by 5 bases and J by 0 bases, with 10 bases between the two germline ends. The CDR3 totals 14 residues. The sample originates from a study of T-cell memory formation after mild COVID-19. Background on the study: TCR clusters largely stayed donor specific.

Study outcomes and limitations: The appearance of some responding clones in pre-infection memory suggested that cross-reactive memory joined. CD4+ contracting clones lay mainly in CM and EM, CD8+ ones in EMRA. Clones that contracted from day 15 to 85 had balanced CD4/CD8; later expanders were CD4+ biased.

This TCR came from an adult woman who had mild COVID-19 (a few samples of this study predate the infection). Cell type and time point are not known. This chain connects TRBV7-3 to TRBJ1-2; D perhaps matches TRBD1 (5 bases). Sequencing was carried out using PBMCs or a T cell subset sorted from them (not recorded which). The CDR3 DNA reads TGTGCCAGCAGCCACCAAGGGGCTAACTATGGCTACACCTTC. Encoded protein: CASSHQGANYGYTF.